These 5 T cell receptor beta chains share one sample of origin, sequenced in a study of Ad26.COV2.S vaccination and SARS-CoV-2 variants. Treatment noted: roughly 18 received Ad26.COV2.S at low or high dose, single or two shots; several received placebo; per-sample allocation not given. Samples were taken on day 63 after the first vaccine or placebo injection. Sequencing was performed with immunoSEQ multiplex PCR; in TCRdb, only in-frame clones are kept and a portion is missing. The sample shows roughly 270,000 clones, over 75% of them seen only once. Material: peripheral blood, obtained in a trial of Ad26.COV2.S vaccine versus placebo. The source is a person between 18 and 65 years old who received the Ad26.COV2.S COVID-19 vaccine or a placebo.

The chain combines TRBV19 with TRBJ1-2; 7 nucleotides match TRBD1. The junction had 7 bases not matched to a gene; V was cut back by 5 bases and J by 4 bases. The V gene's germline CDR1 is LNHDA and CDR2 SQIVND (reference sequence). This CDR3 has 14 amino acids. CDR3 amino acids: CASSPLTGIYGYTF. DNA for the CDR3: TGTGCCAGTAGTCCATTGACAGGGATCTATGGCTACACCTTC.

The chain carries TRBV7-9 and TRBJ2-2; D is perhaps TRBD1 (6 bases). The CDR3 is 15 amino acids. The ends were cut back, 4 bases at V and 5 bases at J, with 14 bases in the middle. Germline assignment: CDR1 SEHNR and CDR2 FQNEAQ (reference sequence). As DNA, the CDR3 is TGTGCCAGCAGCTCCCAGGGGATGTGGACCGGGGAGCTGTTTTTT. It codes for CASSSQGMWTGELFF.

The V gene is TRBV10-3, the J gene TRBJ1-2; D possibly corresponds to TRBD1 (6 bases). With 2 bases removed from V and 2 bases from J, the gap between germline ends came to 9 bases. CDR3 length equals 14 residues. Germline-derived CDR1 and CDR2 are ENHRY and SYGVKD. The CDR3 reads CAISELGQNYGYTF. The DNA of the CDR3 is TGTGCCATCAGTGAGCTTGGACAGAACTATGGCTACACCTTC.

The chain links TRBV30 to TRBJ1-4; D remains ambiguous. The germline CDR1 and CDR2 sequences are GTSNPN and SVGIG (reference sequence). The CDR3 loop spans 16 amino acids. V was shortened by 4 bases and J by 1 base, with 16 bases between the two germline ends. The CDR3 DNA reads TGTGCCTGGAACCTAGCCATCGGGAAAACTAATGAAAAACTGTTTTTT. Amino acid sequence: CAWNLAIGKTNEKLFF.

The chain carries TRBV12-3 or TRBV12-4 and TRBJ2-7; 9 bases map to TRBD2. CDR3 length: 13 amino acids. Germline trimming cut 5 bases from V and 4 bases from J; bases unmatched to any gene: 3. The CDR3 reads CASSESGRYEQYF. DNA for the CDR3: TGTGCCAGCAGTGAGAGCGGGAGGTACGAGCAGTACTTC.